This TCR beta chain was recorded in a study of cytomegalovirus exposure and HLA in healthy donors. The PCR ran on 60 Vbeta and 13 Jbeta primers. Repertoires were generated with immunoSEQ multiplex PCR, while TCRdb's copy carries only in-frame clones and drops some. The repertoire holds hundreds of thousands of clones, with 75% as singletons. This clone has just a few counts. The receptor's source is a young woman in good health and CMV-seronegative. The source material was PBMCs.

DNA of the CDR3: TGTGCCATCAGTGACGCTAGCGGGAGTGAGCAGTTCTTC. As protein: CAISDASGSEQFF. The J gene is TRBJ2-1, the V gene TRBV10-3, with TRBD2 matching over 10 bases. This CDR3 contains 13 residues. Germline CDR1 ENHRY, CDR2 SYGVKD. Losses at the gene ends were 3 bases for V and 9 bases for J; bases not matched to a gene: 2.